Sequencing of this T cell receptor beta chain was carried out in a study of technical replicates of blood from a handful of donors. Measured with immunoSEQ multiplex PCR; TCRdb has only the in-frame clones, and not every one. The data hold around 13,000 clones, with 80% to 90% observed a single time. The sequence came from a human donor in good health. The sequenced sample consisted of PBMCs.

The CDR3 DNA is TGTGCCACCAGCAGGGGACTAGCGGGAGGGGGCAATGAGCAGTTCTTC. The encoded protein is CATSRGLAGGGNEQFF. The chain carries TRBV15 and TRBJ2-1; TRBD2 aligns across 16 bases. This CDR3 comprises 16 residues. Germline V gene sequence: CDR1 LNHNV, CDR2 YYDKDF (reference sequence). V was clipped by 3 bases and J by 6 bases; unmatched bases: 2.